Listed below are T cell receptor beta chains from one sample, sequenced in a study of T-cell memory formation after mild COVID-19. TCRdb called the 5' RACE reads again in MiXCR, with one record for every CDR3 protein. The sample lists a few hundred thousand distinct CDR3 sequences; 20% to 25% were seen once. Specimen: PBMCs or a T cell subset sorted from them (not recorded which). Every receptor here comes from an adult woman who had mild COVID-19 (a few samples of this study predate the infection). Cell type and time point are not known. CDR3s include the opening cysteine and the closing phenylalanine or tryptophan. A D gene is named only where the DNA matches it firmly. The size entry is marked missing in some rows and otherwise reads once, few, many or a size class.

14 TRBJ1-5 TRBD1 TRBV20-1 - TGCAGTGGAGCAGGGGGGGGGAGCAATCAGCCCCAGCATTTT CSGAGGGSNQPQHF
15 TRBJ2-7 - TRBV7-8 - TGTGCCAGCAGCTCGGGGGTGGATAGCTCCTACGAGCAGTACTTC CASSSGVDSSYEQYF
14 TRBJ2-2 TRBD1 TRBV6-5 - TGTGCCAGCAGTTACGCGGGGACAGGGGAGGAGCTGTTTTTT CASSYAGTGEELFF
15 TRBJ2-1 TRBD2 TRBV13 - TGTGCCAGCAGCCAAGCGGGGGGCCCAGGGAATGAGCAGTTCTTC CASSQAGGPGNEQFF
12 TRBJ2-3 - TRBV24-1 - TGTGCCACCAGTGACGACCTAGATACGCAGTATTTT CATSDDLDTQYF
15 TRBJ1-1 TRBD1 TRBV4-1 - TGCGCCAGCAGCCAGGACAGGGGGCGGGACACTGAAGCTTTCTTT CASSQDRGRDTEAFF
16 TRBJ1-2 - TRBV3-1 - TGTGCCAGCAGTCTTATGTCCGGGACCGGGTCTGTCGGCTACACCTTC CASSLMSGTGSVGYTF
15 TRBJ2-7 - TRBV20-1 - TGCAGTCCCTTAAGGGGGACTACATATACCTACGAGCAGTACTTC CSPLRGTTYTYEQYF
18 TRBJ2-5 TRBD2 TRBV4-1 - TGCGCCAGCAGCCAAGGAGGAAGCGGGGGGATGTACCAAGAGACCCAGTACTTC CASSQGGSGGMYQETQYF
14 TRBJ2-7 - TRBV7-6 few TGTGCCAGCAGCCCGAGGGAACTCCCCTACGAGCAGTACTTC CASSPRELPYEQYF
13 TRBJ1-2 - TRBV7-2 many TGTGCCAGCAGCTTACCGGGAAACTATGGCTACACCTTC CASSLPGNYGYTF
14 TRBJ2-3 - TRBV5-1 - TGCGCCAGCAGCTTGACTAGCAAGACGGATACGCAGTATTTT CASSLTSKTDTQYF
14 TRBJ2-7 TRBD1 TRBV12-3/TRBV12-4 - TGTGCCAGCAGTTTACGGCAGGGGGCGCGGGAGCAGTACTTC CASSLRQGAREQYF
15 TRBJ2-4 - TRBV7-2 - TGTGCCAGCAGCAAACGAGAACAGGGCAAAAACATTCAGTACTTC CASSKREQGKNIQYF
14 TRBJ2-7 - TRBV18 - TGTGCCAGCTCACCAAGGGGGGAGACGGGCGAGCAGTACTTC CASSPRGETGEQYF
15 TRBJ2-7 TRBD2 TRBV19 - TGTGCCAGTAGTAGCTCGACTAGCGGGAGCGGGCAGCAGTACTTC CASSSSTSGSGQQYF
14 TRBJ2-1 TRBD2 TRBV7-9 few TGTGCCAGCAGCCCCTCTAGCGGACCCAATGAGCAGTTCTTC CASSPSSGPNEQFF
10 TRBJ1-2 - TRBV12-3/TRBV12-4 few TGTGCCGATACTAAGGAGGGCTACACCTTC CADTKEGYTF